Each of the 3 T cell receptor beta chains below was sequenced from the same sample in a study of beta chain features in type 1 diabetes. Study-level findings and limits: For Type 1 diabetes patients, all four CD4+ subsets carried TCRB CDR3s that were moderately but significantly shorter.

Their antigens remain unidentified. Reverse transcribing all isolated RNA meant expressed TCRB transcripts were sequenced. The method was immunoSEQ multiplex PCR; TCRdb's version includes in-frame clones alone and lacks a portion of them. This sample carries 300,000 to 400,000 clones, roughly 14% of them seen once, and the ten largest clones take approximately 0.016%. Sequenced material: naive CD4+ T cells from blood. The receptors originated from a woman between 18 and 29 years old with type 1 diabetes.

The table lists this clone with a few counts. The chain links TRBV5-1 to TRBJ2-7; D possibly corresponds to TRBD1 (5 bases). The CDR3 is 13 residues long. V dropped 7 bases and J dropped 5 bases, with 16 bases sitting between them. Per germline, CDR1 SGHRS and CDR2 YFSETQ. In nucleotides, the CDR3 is TGCGCCAGCTCGGCAGGGCCCTGGGACGAGCAGTACTTC. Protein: CASSAGPWDEQYF.

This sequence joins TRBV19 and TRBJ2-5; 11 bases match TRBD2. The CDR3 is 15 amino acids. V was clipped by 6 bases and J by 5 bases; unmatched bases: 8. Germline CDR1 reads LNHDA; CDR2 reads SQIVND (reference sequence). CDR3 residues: CASSEVGLAVETQYF. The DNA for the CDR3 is TGTGCCAGTAGCGAGGTGGGACTAGCGGTGGAGACCCAGTACTTC.

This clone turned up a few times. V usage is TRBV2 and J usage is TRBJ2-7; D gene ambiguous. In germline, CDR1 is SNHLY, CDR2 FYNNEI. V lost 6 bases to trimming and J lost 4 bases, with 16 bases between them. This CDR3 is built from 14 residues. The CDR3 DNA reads TGTGCCAGCAGCCCTGAGGTGGCACTTTACGAGCAGTACTTC. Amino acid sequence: CASSPEVALYEQYF.